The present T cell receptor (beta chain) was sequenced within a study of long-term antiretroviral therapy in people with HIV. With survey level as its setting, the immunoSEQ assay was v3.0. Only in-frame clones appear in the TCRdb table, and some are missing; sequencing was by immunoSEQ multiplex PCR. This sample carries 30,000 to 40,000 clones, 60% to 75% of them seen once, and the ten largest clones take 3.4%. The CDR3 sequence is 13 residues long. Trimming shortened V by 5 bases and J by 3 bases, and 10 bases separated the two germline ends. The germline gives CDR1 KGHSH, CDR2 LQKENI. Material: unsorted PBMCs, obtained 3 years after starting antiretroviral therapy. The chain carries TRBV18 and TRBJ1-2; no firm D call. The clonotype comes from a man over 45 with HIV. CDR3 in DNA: TGTGCCAGCTCAGAGGACGGGGACTATGGCTACACCTTC. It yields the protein CASSEDGDYGYTF.